Listed here are 25 T cell receptor beta chains from one sample, sequenced in a study of blood T cell repertoires in COVID-19. Using immunoSEQ multiplex PCR, the repertoire was profiled, and TCRdb retains in-frame clones only, with some absent. The sample yields roughly 100,000 clones, approximately 90% seen once. Sequencing was done on a sample of peripheral blood. These receptors all stem from an elderly woman in a cohort sampled during active COVID-19.

The chain uses TRBV28 and TRBJ1-5; a possible D gene is TRBD1 (5 bases). V lost 2 bases, J lost 0 bases, and 11 bases lay in between. The CDR3 contains 16 residues. Germline CDR1 reads MDHEN; CDR2 reads SYDVKM. CDR3 amino acids: CASSLRQGLSNQPQHF. Here the CDR3 DNA reads TGTGCCAGCAGTTTACGGCAGGGACTTAGCAATCAGCCCCAGCATTTT.

The genes are TRBV6-1 and TRBJ2-1; D gene unclear. This CDR3 is 12 amino acids long. Germline values: CDR1 MNHNS, CDR2 SASEGT. V lost 2 bases to trimming and J lost 5 bases, with 4 bases between them. This chain's CDR3 is CASSERDNEQFF. CDR3 nucleotide sequence: TGTGCCAGCAGTGAACGGGACAATGAGCAGTTCTTC.

The CDR3 DNA is TGTGCCAGCAGCCACACCGGGACAGGGTCCTACGAGCAGTACTTC. Encoded protein: CASSHTGTGSYEQYF. The V gene is TRBV4-2, the J gene TRBJ2-7; the match to TRBD1 covers 9 bases. This CDR3 spans 15 amino acids. CDR1 and CDR2 from the germline V gene are LGHNA and YNFKEQ. J lost 1 base, V lost 3 bases, and 4 bases had no gene match.

This clone was recorded once. The chain links TRBV19 to TRBJ1-2, with TRBD1 matching 10 bases. After removal of 4 bases from V and 7 bases from J, the junction contained 6 bases not matched to a gene. Germline V gene lookup returns CDR1 LNHDA and CDR2 SQIVND (reference sequence). The CDR3 sequence is 14 residues long. CDR3 nucleotide sequence: TGTGCCAGTAGTACCCGGGGACAGGGGTTTGGCTACACCTTC. It specifies CASSTRGQGFGYTF.

The V call is TRBV6-5, the J call TRBJ2-5; D might be TRBD1 (6 bases). V was clipped by 2 bases and J by 7 bases, with 11 bases between them. The CDR3 is made up of 13 amino acids. The germline CDR1 and CDR2 sequences are MNHEY and SVGAGI. In nucleotides, the CDR3 is TGTGCCAGCAGTTACCCAGGGGAAGGGACCCAGTACTTC. It encodes CASSYPGEGTQYF.

The rearrangement joins TRBV18 to TRBJ2-3; 10 bases align to TRBD2. CDR1 is KGHSH, CDR2 LQKENI, per germline. This CDR3 is built from 16 residues. Trimming at V came to 4 bases and at J to 1 base, leaving 5 bases not matched to a gene. CDR3 protein: CASSRTGTSGTDTQYF. The CDR3, as DNA: TGTGCCAGCTCACGCACCGGGACTAGCGGCACAGATACGCAGTATTTT.

The chain uses TRBV6-5 and TRBJ2-5; 10 positions agree with TRBD1. V trimming: 2 bases; J trimming: 4 bases; junction bases outside the gene matches: 4. Per the germline V gene, CDR1 is MNHEY and CDR2 is SVGAGI. The CDR3 has 15 amino acids. The CDR3 coding sequence is TGTGCCAGCAGTTACCCCAGGACAGGGGGAGAGACCCAGTACTTC. It is translated as CASSYPRTGGETQYF.

V usage is TRBV19 and J usage is TRBJ2-7, with no clear D. Germline-derived CDR1 and CDR2 are LNHDA and SQIVND (reference sequence). Trimming left V 6 bases short and J 0 bases short, with 15 bases between. The CDR3 has 15 residues. The CDR3 nucleotides are TGTGCCAGTAGACCGGATCAGGCCAGCTCCTACGAGCAGTACTTC. Encoded protein: CASRPDQASSYEQYF.

This sequence joins TRBV19 and TRBJ1-2; 7 nucleotides agree with TRBD1. V was clipped by 4 bases and J by 2 bases; unmatched bases: 7. Germline V gene sequence: CDR1 LNHDA, CDR2 SQIVND (reference sequence). This CDR3 region has 15 residues. CDR3 loop: CASSTRQGRNYGYTF. DNA for the CDR3: TGTGCCAGTAGTACCCGACAGGGTAGGAACTATGGCTACACCTTC.

The chain uses TRBV5-1 and TRBJ2-1; the D call may be TRBD1 or TRBD2 (7 bases each). Germline assignment: CDR1 SGHRS and CDR2 YFSETQ. This CDR3 has 15 amino acids. The V end was cut by 4 bases, the J end by 5 bases, with 16 bases between. The CDR3 nucleotides are TGCGCCAGCAGCCTGGGGGGGACAGCAAACAATGAGCAGTTCTTC. Protein: CASSLGGTANNEQFF.

V is TRBV27 and J is TRBJ2-2; 8 bases align to TRBD2. This CDR3 is 16 amino acids long. V trimming: 5 bases; J trimming: 6 bases; junction bases outside the gene matches: 11. CDR1 is MNHEY and CDR2 is SMNVEV in the germline V gene (reference sequence). The chain's CDR3 is CASSGAGTRGSGELFF. Here the CDR3 DNA reads TGTGCCAGCAGTGGGGCCGGGACTAGGGGGTCCGGGGAGCTGTTTTTT.

This clone came up once. V and J are TRBV5-1 and TRBJ2-1; TRBD2 matches at 14 bases. The junction had 9 bases not matched to a gene; V was cut back by 4 bases and J by 0 bases. This CDR3 contains 19 residues. CDR1 is SGHRS and CDR2 is YFSETQ in the germline V gene. The CDR3 loop is CASSPGLAGGPSSYNEQFF. The CDR3 DNA sequence: TGCGCCAGCAGCCCTGGACTAGCGGGAGGCCCCAGCTCCTACAATGAGCAGTTCTTC.

In its sample, this clone was seen once. This chain links TRBV7-9 with TRBJ1-1; TRBD1 matches 12 bases. Trimming took 4 bases from V and 7 from J; bases not matched to a gene: 13. This CDR3 comprises 17 residues. From germline, CDR1 is SEHNR and CDR2 FQNEAQ (reference sequence). CDR3 residues: CASSSSPGQGARDEAFF. The CDR3 DNA reads as TGTGCCAGCAGCTCATCTCCGGGACAGGGGGCGCGGGATGAAGCTTTCTTT.

V is TRBV29-1 and J is TRBJ2-3; TRBD2 matches 9 bases. Germline V gene lookup returns CDR1 SQVTM and CDR2 ANQGSEA. The CDR3 sequence is 13 residues long. The V gene end was trimmed by 4 bases and the J gene end by 5 bases; junction bases not matched to a gene: 4. CDR3 sequence (DNA): TGCAGCGTTGTGGCGGGGGGGGAAGATACGCAGTATTTT. Protein: CSVVAGGEDTQYF.

CDR3 sequence: CASSTGRGSETQYF. CDR3 DNA: TGCGCCAGCAGCACTGGGCGGGGGTCCGAGACCCAGTACTTC. J is TRBJ2-5 and V is TRBV5-1, with TRBD2 matching over 7 bases. Germline CDR1 SGHRS, CDR2 YFSETQ. V was clipped by 4 bases and J by 5 bases; unmatched bases: 8. CDR3 length equals 14 residues. Together with reference TRBV5-1 and TRBJ2-5, the CDR3 gives the full variable domain: KAGVTQTPRYLIKTRGQQVTLSCSPISGHRSVSWYQQTPGQGLQFLFEYFSETQRNKGNFPGRFSGRQFSNSRSEMNVSTLELGDSALYLCASSTGRGSETQYFGPGTRLLVL.

The V and J genes are TRBV6-1 and TRBJ1-5; TRBD1 agrees at 7 bases. V was clipped by 2 bases and J by 5 bases; unmatched bases: 9. Germline CDR1 MNHNS, CDR2 SASEGT. CDR3 length: 16 amino acids. DNA for the CDR3: TGTGCCAGCAGTGAAAATGGGGGAACAGGGGATCAGCCCCAGCATTTT. Amino acid sequence: CASSENGGTGDQPQHF.

This clone was recorded only once. The V gene is TRBV6-5, the J gene TRBJ1-2, with D perhaps TRBD1 (6 bases). CDR3 length: 13 amino acids. V was trimmed by 5 bases and J by 6 bases, leaving 13 bases between them. Germline lookup yields CDR1 MNHEY and CDR2 SVGAGI. The CDR3 DNA reads TGTGCCAGCAGTCTCCCGACAGGCGATGGCTACACCTTC. Translation gives CASSLPTGDGYTF.

The chain recombines TRBV6-6 with TRBJ1-3, with a possible D match to TRBD1 (6 bases). The CDR3 loop spans 16 amino acids. Germline CDR1 is MNHNY and CDR2 is SVGAGI (reference sequence). V lost 5 bases to trimming and J lost 0 bases, with 14 bases between them. CDR3 loop: CASSQGDTRSGNTIYF. The CDR3 DNA sequence: TGTGCCAGCAGTCAAGGGGACACTCGCTCTGGAAACACCATATATTTT.

The genes are TRBV6-5 and TRBJ1-6; TRBD1 is a possible D gene (5 bases). CDR1 and CDR2 from the germline V gene are MNHEY and SVGAGI. V lost 4 bases, J lost 4 bases, and 11 bases lay in between. The CDR3 consists of 15 residues. The CDR3 DNA reads as TGTGCCAGCAGTTCAGGGAATTCGTATAATTCACCCCTCCACTTT. Its protein is CASSSGNSYNSPLHF.

The J gene is TRBJ2-2, the V gene TRBV25-1; D ambiguous. Germline lookup yields CDR1 MGHDK and CDR2 SYGVNS. The CDR3 totals 13 residues. V was cut by 2 bases and J by 5 bases, with 6 bases left in between. The DNA of the CDR3 is TGTGCCAGCAGTGAAGGGCTAACCGGGGAGCTGTTTTTT. It translates to CASSEGLTGELFF.

The J gene is TRBJ1-1, the V gene TRBV11-2; weak D call: TRBD1 (6 bases). The germline CDR1 and CDR2 sequences are SGHAT and FQNNGV. Trimming cost V 3 bases and J 6 bases, with 14 bases left between them. The CDR3 loop spans 14 amino acids. The CDR3 spells CASSFQGPGAEAFF. DNA of the CDR3: TGTGCCAGCAGCTTCCAGGGGCCGGGCGCTGAAGCTTTCTTT. The full variable domain, completed using reference TRBV11-2 and TRBJ1-1, is EAGVAQSPRYKIIEKRQSVAFWCNPISGHATLYWYQQILGQGPKLLIQFQNNGVVDDSQLPKDRFSAERLKGVDSTLKIQPAKLEDSAVYLCASSFQGPGAEAFFGQGTRLTVV.

The chain combines TRBV5-1 with TRBJ2-2; 7 nucleotides align to TRBD1. J gave up 2 bases and V 4 bases, and 8 bases lay outside the gene matches. CDR1 and CDR2 (germline): SGHRS, YFSETQ. There are 16 residues in the CDR3. This CDR3 is CASSLPRTGNTGELFF. In DNA, the CDR3 is TGCGCCAGCAGCCTACCCCGGACAGGCAACACCGGGGAGCTGTTTTTT.

On this clone itself: Other DNA sequences of this sample code for an identical CDR3. This chain joins TRBV7-9 and TRBJ1-1; tentatively, D is TRBD1 (5 bases). CDR1 and CDR2 from the germline V gene are SEHNR and FQNEAQ (reference sequence). This CDR3 spans 13 amino acids. V lost 6 bases, J lost 2 bases, and 10 bases lay in between. The DNA of the CDR3 is TGTGCCAGCAGTGGTAGGGGAAACACTGAAGCTTTCTTT. Its protein is CASSGRGNTEAFF.

The chain has TRBV29-1 and TRBJ2-6; 8 positions match TRBD1. Germline-derived CDR1 and CDR2 are SQVTM and ANQGSEA. The CDR3 is made up of 14 amino acids. The trim removed 6 bases at V and 2 bases at J, leaving 3 bases unmatched. DNA for the CDR3: TGCAGCGTACGACAGGGGACTGGGGCCAACGTCCTGACTTTC. Translating it yields CSVRQGTGANVLTF.

The gene calls are TRBV5-5 and TRBJ1-6, with D maybe TRBD1 (6 bases). The CDR3 has 15 amino acids. Germline CDR1 is SGHKS and CDR2 is YYEKEE (reference sequence). Trimming removed 3 bases from V and 7 bases from J, with 14 bases in between. Written as DNA, the CDR3 is TGTGCCAGCAGCTACTGGACAGACGACAATTCACCCCTCCACTTT. Its translation: CASSYWTDDNSPLHF.